Here is one T cell receptor beta chain with its context. Its target is unknown. The sample comes from a study of shared clonotypes between healthy human individuals. Study-wide results and caveats: Memory subsets had estimated richness that was generally smaller than that of naive subsets.

CD45RO-negative, CCR7-selected cells formed the naive CD8 fraction, which excluded terminally differentiated effector memory CD45RA+ cells. Only Caucasian adults living in Nashville, Tennessee served as donors. Germline V lookup: CDR1 KGHSH, CDR2 LQKENI. Trimming took 3 bases from V and 6 from J, leaving 18 bases between them. The CDR3 extends over 16 amino acids. In the authors' methods: Junction-only sequences without quality scores came from ImmunoSEQ, so filtering differed. Here immunoSEQ multiplex PCR was the method, and the copy in TCRdb shows in-frame clones only, minus some. That table supplies the V and J calls and clone size; D and trimming were determined from the DNA. The profile shows about 2.2 million clones, around 95% of them singletons.

This TCR derives from a man aged 18 to 30 in good health. Some clones in this sample may be carry-over from other donors' samples. The chain links TRBV18 to TRBJ2-1; D remains unclear. The sample consisted of naive CD8+ T cells from PBMCs. The CDR3 loop reads CASSPSSALPLNEQFF. DNA for the CDR3: TGTGCCAGCTCACCCTCCTCTGCCTTACCTCTCAATGAGCAGTTCTTC.